The entry below gives a single T cell receptor beta chain sequence along with its context. This sample stems from a study of beta chain features in type 1 diabetes. Germline loops: CDR1 SGHAT, CDR2 FQNNGV. There are 14 residues in the CDR3. V lost 3 bases and J lost 5, with 13 bases in between. The isolated RNA, all of it, was reverse transcribed, so expressed TCRB transcripts were what got sequenced. Samples of naive, central memory and regulatory T cells yielded a mean of around 3.4 million reads. Produced via immunoSEQ multiplex PCR; TCRdb's table is partial and in-frame only. The table includes around 430,000 clones, about 30% detected once.

The receptor was isolated from a man aged 18-30 years in good health. The specimen was naive CD4+ T cells from blood. This rearrangement joins TRBV11-2 to TRBJ2-5, with no clear D. CDR3 sequence (DNA): TGTGCCAGCAGCTTCCGGGCCCTATGGGAGACCCAGTACTTC. Protein product: CASSFRALWETQYF.